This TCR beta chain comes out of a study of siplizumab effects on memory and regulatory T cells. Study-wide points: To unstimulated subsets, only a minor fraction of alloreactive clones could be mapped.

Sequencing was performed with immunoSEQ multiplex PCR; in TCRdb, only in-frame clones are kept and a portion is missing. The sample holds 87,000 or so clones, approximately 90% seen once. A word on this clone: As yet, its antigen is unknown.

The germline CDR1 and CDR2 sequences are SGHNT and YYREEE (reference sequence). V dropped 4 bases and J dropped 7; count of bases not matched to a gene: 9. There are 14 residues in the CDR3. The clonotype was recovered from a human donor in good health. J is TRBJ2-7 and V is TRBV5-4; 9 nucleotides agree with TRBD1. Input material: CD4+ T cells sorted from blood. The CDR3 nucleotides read TGTGCCAGCAGCCTGAAGGGACAGGGAGGGGAGCAGTACTTC. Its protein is CASSLKGQGGEQYF.